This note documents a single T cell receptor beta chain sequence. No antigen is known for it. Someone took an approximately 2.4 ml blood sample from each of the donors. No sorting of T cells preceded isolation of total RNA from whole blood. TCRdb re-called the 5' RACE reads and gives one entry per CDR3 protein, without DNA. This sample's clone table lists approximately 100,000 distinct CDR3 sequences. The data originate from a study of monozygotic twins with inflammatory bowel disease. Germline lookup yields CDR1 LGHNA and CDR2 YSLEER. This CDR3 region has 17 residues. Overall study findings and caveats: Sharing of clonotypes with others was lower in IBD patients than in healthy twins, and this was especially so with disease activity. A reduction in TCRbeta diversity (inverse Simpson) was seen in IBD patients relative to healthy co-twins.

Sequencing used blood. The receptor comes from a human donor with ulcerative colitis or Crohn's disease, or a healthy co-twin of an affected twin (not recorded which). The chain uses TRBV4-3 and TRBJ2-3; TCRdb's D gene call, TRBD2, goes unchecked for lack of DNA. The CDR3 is CASSQDAEVLYTDTQYF.